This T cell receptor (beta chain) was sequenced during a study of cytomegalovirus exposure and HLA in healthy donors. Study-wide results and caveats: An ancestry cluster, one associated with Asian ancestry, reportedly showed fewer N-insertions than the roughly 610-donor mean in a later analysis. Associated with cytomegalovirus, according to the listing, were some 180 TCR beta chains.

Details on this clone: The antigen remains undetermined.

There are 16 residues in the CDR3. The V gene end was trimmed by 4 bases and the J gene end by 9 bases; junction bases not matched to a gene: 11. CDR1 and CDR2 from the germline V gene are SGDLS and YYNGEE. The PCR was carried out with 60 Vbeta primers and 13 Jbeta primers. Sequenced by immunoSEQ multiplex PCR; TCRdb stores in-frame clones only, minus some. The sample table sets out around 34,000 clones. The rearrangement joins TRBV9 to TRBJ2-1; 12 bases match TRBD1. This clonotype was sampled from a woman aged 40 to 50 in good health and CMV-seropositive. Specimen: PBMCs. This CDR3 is CASSSFSGTGGVEQFF. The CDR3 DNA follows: TGTGCCAGCAGCTCCTTCTCCGGGACAGGGGGCGTTGAGCAGTTCTTC.